The source of this TCR beta chain is a study of vaccination and CD4 T cells after COVID-19 (dated 2022 in TCRdb). About the investigation overall: Every convalescent patient had a positive nasal swab PCR test for SARS-CoV-2, with mild disease in nine or ten patients and severe disease in one. Participants got two doses of the Pfizer-BioNTech BNT162b2 vaccine (n=8) or two doses of the Moderna mRNA-1273 vaccine (n=2). In under twelve COVID-19 convalescent patients and a few infection-naive healthy vaccine recipients, researchers compared the spike-specific CD4+ TCR repertoire from before mRNA vaccination with the repertoire from after. Six males and four females were included in the convalescent cohort, with two Hispanic individuals, seven Caucasians, two Asians and one multiracial person represented. For stimulating the cultures, overlapping spike peptide pools were used, derived from SARS-CoV-2 as well as from the common cold coronaviruses HCoV-NL63, HCoV-OC43 and HCoV-229E. Control cultures used a CEFX viral epitope pool as positive control, an HIV-1 Nef peptide pool as negative control, or no peptide. Post-vaccine blood samples were taken a median of roughly 72 days after the second vaccine dose, with a range of roughly 14 to 250 days. Post-COVID blood samples from convalescent patients were collected a median of about 100 days after diagnosis, with a range of roughly 35 to 170 days. The paper as a whole reports these results and caveats: Relatively few convalescent patients were included in the study, and early timepoints after natural infection were not analyzed. The median number of SARS-CoV-2-reactive clonotypes rose from about 19 after infection to roughly 38 after vaccination, but the change was not significant. Among convalescent patients, a median around 89% of the SARS-CoV-2-reactive clones seen after vaccination appeared only after vaccination, which suggests priming specific to the vaccine. Nearly all vaccine-specific clones in convalescent patients (304 of 307) were mono-reactive for SARS-CoV-2 spike rather than cross-reactive with common cold coronaviruses.

About this clonotype: The target of this receptor is not known. Base qualities are not provided; no much larger clone lies one nucleotide away.

The sample's treatment or condition label, in plain terms: roughly 10-day PBMC culture with coronavirus spike peptide pools or control peptides (ViraFEST assay). To expand antigen-specific T cells with peptide pools and then pick out the expanded clonotypes through TCR sequencing, the study relied on the ViraFEST assay. The convalescent patients' positive SARS-CoV-2 PCR tests fell between March and December 2020, which was before the Alpha, Beta and Delta variants emerged in the United States. Fewer than 2.5 million PBMCs per well were cultured in IMDM with about 5% human AB serum and 8.5 to 10 IU/ml IL-2, plus 10 ug/ml peptide pools. Half of the culture medium was replaced with fresh IL-2-containing medium on days 3 and 7. After around 11 days of culture, CD4+ T cells were isolated by negative selection using the EasySep CD4+ T cell isolation kit. Ficoll-Paque Plus gradient centrifugation was used to isolate PBMCs from whole blood, and the isolated PBMCs were then either used fresh or cryopreserved at -140C. Triplicate wells were generally used for each culture condition.

The method behind the library was PCR. DNA from cultured CD4+ T cells underwent TCR sequencing with the Oncomine TCR Beta short-read assay at the Johns Hopkins FTIC core. Genomic DNA was extracted from the cultured CD4+ T cells with the QIAamp micro DNA kit. Oncomine TCR Beta libraries from cultured CD4+ T cells were pooled using unique dual indexes and sequenced on an Illumina iSeq 100. The authors processed their data as follows. Non-productive sequences were removed, and CDR3s not starting with C, not ending with F or W, or shorter than 7 amino acids were discarded. Antigen-specific clonotypes were identified with the MANAFEST web application by comparing peptide-stimulated wells with reference and other culture wells. For a clone to be called positive, the clone needed an FDR below 0.05, an odds ratio above 5, and a productive frequency above 0.1% in at least two of three replicate wells. Clonotypes that were significantly expanded in both SARS-CoV-2 spike wells and at least one common cold coronavirus spike condition were defined as cross-reactive. Similarity between CDR3 sequences was evaluated in R version 3.6.1 using Levenshtein distances (stringdist) and unrooted phylogenetic trees (ape). The raw public data were reprocessed by TCRdb itself: fastp quality trimming at Q25, MiXCR clonotype calling, in-frame beta chains only. Entries that share a CDR3 protein sequence are merged under the most common genes and DNA. The authors' filters were not applied to this entry. The sample includes roughly 16,000 distinct CDR3 sequences, with 44% observed a single time. In total, the top ten clones hold 3% to 4% of the sample.

The sample consisted of CD4+ T cells from blood, cultured in vitro. The receptor's source is a human donor who had recovered from COVID-19.

The CDR3 here reads CASSLDRTGELFF. The nucleotide sequence reads as follows: TGTGCCAGCAGCTTAGATCGCACCGGGGAGCTGTTTTTT. Recombination linked TRBV11-2 to TRBJ2-2, with the D gene call left open. CDR1 and CDR2 are drawn from the germline V gene: SGHAT, FQNNGV. The CDR3 goes from the cysteine to the phenylalanine over 13 residues. This entry keeps only the CDR3 DNA: 39 bases, framed from base 1. V is clipped by 0 bases and J by 4 bases, and the sequence between their germline boundaries is 3 bases long.